This is a list of T cell receptor beta chains from one sample in a study of T cells in Graves' hyperthyroidism and ophthalmopathy. One entry per CDR3 protein results from TCRdb running MiXCR on the multiplex PCR reads. The sample has 250,000 to 400,000 distinct CDR3 sequences; approximately 14% are singletons. Sequenced material: blood. These receptors came from a woman between 40 and 50 years old with Graves' ophthalmopathy. The CDR3 runs from the conserved cysteine through the conserved F or W. Fields, in order: J gene, V gene, clone size, D gene, CDR3 protein, CDR3 DNA. The D gene is left open where the match is weak. Where a row states a size, it is once, few, many or the class of an expanded clone; other rows omit it.

>TRBJ2-6|TRBV12-3/TRBV12-4|many|TRBD2
CASSWTSEPSGANVLTF
TGTGCCAGCAGTTGGACTAGCGAACCCTCTGGGGCCAACGTCCTGACTTTC
>TRBJ1-1|TRBV18|-|-
CASSQSKGTLNTEAFF
TGTGCCAGCTCGCAGTCTAAGGGTACCCTGAACACTGAAGCTTTCTTT
>TRBJ1-1|TRBV7-8|many|-
CASRPRPRGTEAFF
TGTGCCAGCAGGCCCCGGCCCCGGGGCACTGAAGCTTTCTTT
>TRBJ2-1|TRBV29-1|many|TRBD1
CSVLDRGSPYNEQFF
TGCAGCGTTCTGGACAGGGGGTCACCGTACAATGAGCAGTTCTTC
>TRBJ2-3|TRBV29-1|few|-
CSVADSTSTPQYF
TGCAGCGTCGCCGACTCTACTAGCACGCCGCAGTATTTT
>TRBJ2-2|TRBV28|few|-
CASSRTDTGELFF
TGTGCCAGCAGCCGAACAGACACCGGGGAGCTGTTTTTT
>TRBJ1-5|TRBV24-1|few|-
CATSGSRNQPQHF
TGTGCCACCAGTGGGTCTCGCAATCAGCCCCAGCATTTT
>TRBJ1-2|TRBV3-1|few|-
CASSLGDQLSNYGYTF
TGTGCCAGCAGCTTAGGGGACCAACTCTCAAACTATGGCTACACCTTC
>TRBJ2-1|TRBV20-1|many|TRBD2
CSARLRVSGAYNEQFF
TGCAGTGCCAGACTTCGGGTTAGCGGGGCTTACAATGAGCAGTTCTTC
>TRBJ1-2|TRBV19|few|TRBD1
CASTPSTGYYGYTF
TGTGCCAGTACCCCATCGACAGGGTATTACGGCTACACCTTC
>TRBJ1-1|TRBV29-1|many|TRBD1
CSVALDRPYTEAFF
TGCAGCGTTGCCCTGGACAGGCCGTACACTGAAGCTTTCTTT
>TRBJ2-5|TRBV28|few|TRBD1
CASQTTGAGETQYF
TGTGCCAGCCAGACGACAGGGGCAGGGGAGACCCAGTACTTC
>TRBJ2-7|TRBV6-1|many|-
CASSFKGAYEQYF
TGTGCCAGCAGTTTCAAGGGGGCCTACGAGCAGTACTTC
>TRBJ2-3|TRBV19|few|-
CASKGEGTDTQYF
TGTGCCAGTAAAGGCGAGGGAACCGATACGCAGTATTTT
>TRBJ2-1|TRBV9|few|TRBD2
CASSAEGLAGGGYNEQFF
TGTGCCAGCAGCGCAGAGGGACTAGCGGGAGGTGGCTACAATGAGCAGTTCTTC
>TRBJ1-4|TRBV28|many|TRBD1
CASSQTGAGEKLFF
TGTGCCAGCAGCCAGACAGGGGCTGGTGAAAAACTGTTTTTT
>TRBJ2-7|TRBV28|few|TRBD1
CASFGKGQGFSEQYF
TGTGCCAGCTTTGGGAAGGGACAGGGGTTTTCCGAGCAGTACTTC
>TRBJ2-3|TRBV7-6|few|TRBD2
CASSFQAGGITDTQYF
TGTGCCAGCAGCTTTCAGGCGGGAGGGATCACAGATACGCAGTATTTT
>TRBJ1-6|TRBV30|-|-
CAWSGDNYSPLHF
TGTGCCTGGAGTGGGGACAATTATTCACCCCTCCACTTT
>TRBJ2-7|TRBV20-1|many|TRBD2
CSAFTGTSVGEQYF
TGCAGTGCTTTTACCGGGACTAGCGTTGGCGAGCAGTACTTC
>TRBJ2-2|TRBV20-1|-|TRBD1
CSARAGQTNTGELFF
TGCAGTGCTAGAGCGGGACAGACGAACACCGGGGAGCTGTTTTTT
>TRBJ2-2|TRBV11-1|many|TRBD2
CASSLGASGLRAGELFF
TGTGCCAGCAGCTTAGGGGCTAGCGGGCTACGGGCCGGGGAGCTGTTTTTT
>TRBJ1-4|TRBV20-1|-|-
CSASHATNEKLFF
TGCAGTGCTTCCCATGCAACTAATGAAAAACTGTTTTTT
>TRBJ1-6|TRBV12-3/TRBV12-4|many|-
CASSPRTVSNSPLHF
TGTGCCAGCAGTCCGAGGACCGTTTCCAATTCACCCCTCCACTTT
>TRBJ2-7|TRBV28|many|TRBD1
CASSPPGQLYEQYF
TGTGCCAGCAGTCCCCCGGGACAGTTGTACGAGCAGTACTTC
>TRBJ1-4|TRBV12-3/TRBV12-4|many|TRBD1
CASRGQGFTKLFF
TGTGCCAGCAGGGGACAGGGGTTCACAAAACTGTTTTTT
>TRBJ2-1|TRBV2|many|-
CASSEALPGRDSYNEQFF
TGTGCCAGCAGTGAAGCGCTTCCAGGCAGAGACTCCTACAATGAGCAGTTCTTC
>TRBJ2-1|TRBV29-1|many|TRBD2
CSVEVGLGYEQFF
TGCAGCGTTGAAGTGGGACTAGGCTATGAGCAGTTCTTC
>TRBJ2-7|TRBV6-1|many|-
CASSYTPRTVSYEQYF
TGTGCCAGCAGTTACACCCCGAGGACGGTATCCTACGAGCAGTACTTC
>TRBJ2-3|TRBV2|many|-
CASSERVGGDTQYF
TGTGCCAGCAGTGAGAGGGTCGGCGGAGATACGCAGTATTTT
>TRBJ2-2|TRBV11-2|-|-
CASSSPQGSRTGELFF
TGTGCCAGCAGCTCACCGCAGGGGTCCCGCACCGGGGAGCTGTTTTTT
>TRBJ2-7|TRBV12-3/TRBV12-4|many|TRBD2
CASSMGLAGALYEQYF
TGTGCCAGCAGCATGGGACTAGCGGGTGCCCTTTACGAGCAGTACTTC
>TRBJ2-6|TRBV12-3/TRBV12-4|many|-
CASSTSPRGVTGANVLTF
TGTGCCAGCAGCACCTCACCCCGAGGGGTGACTGGGGCCAACGTCCTGACTTTC
>TRBJ1-2|TRBV4-1|many|-
CASSQVSGETYGYTF
TGCGCCAGCAGCCAAGTATCGGGGGAGACCTATGGCTACACCTTC
>TRBJ2-1|TRBV2|many|-
CASSGSLGSSYNEQFF
TGTGCCAGCAGTGGTTCCCTTGGGAGCTCCTACAATGAGCAGTTCTTC
>TRBJ2-1|TRBV20-1|-|TRBD2
CSARREVGINEQFF
TGCAGTGCTAGACGGGAGGTGGGGATCAATGAGCAGTTCTTC
>TRBJ1-2|TRBV28|many|TRBD1
CASSRQGENGYTF
TGTGCCAGCAGCCGACAGGGAGAAAATGGCTACACCTTC
>TRBJ1-1|TRBV5-1|-|-
CASSLAATMNTEAFF
TGCGCCAGCAGCTTGGCCGCGACAATGAACACTGAAGCTTTCTTT
>TRBJ2-2|TRBV6-1|-|TRBD1
CATSYRDRLRTGELFF
TGTGCCACGAGCTACCGGGACAGGCTCCGCACCGGGGAGCTGTTTTTT
>TRBJ2-1|TRBV27|-|TRBD2
CASSLAGGLNEQFF
TGTGCCAGCAGTTTGGCGGGGGGGCTCAATGAGCAGTTCTTC
>TRBJ1-4|TRBV28|many|-
CASSLWVRRNEKLFF
TGTGCCAGCAGTTTGTGGGTCCGACGGAATGAAAAACTGTTTTTT
>TRBJ2-2|TRBV30|-|-
CAWSGIVATGELFF
TGTGCCTGGAGTGGCATAGTAGCGACCGGGGAGCTGTTTTTT
>TRBJ1-2|TRBV7-9|many|-
CASSFPDSLSRGYGYTF
TGTGCCAGCAGCTTCCCTGACAGTCTTAGTAGGGGCTATGGCTACACCTTC
>TRBJ1-2|TRBV2|many|-
CASTEPRGFHYGYTF
TGTGCCAGCACCGAACCCCGGGGGTTCCACTATGGCTACACCTTC
>TRBJ1-1|TRBV7-9|many|-
CASSSPTTSMNTEAFF
TGTGCCAGCAGCTCACCCACAACTTCCATGAACACTGAAGCTTTCTTT
>TRBJ1-1|TRBV7-9|many|-
CASSLELGFKAFF
TGTGCCAGCAGCTTAGAACTGGGATTTAAAGCTTTCTTT
>TRBJ1-4|TRBV6-5|-|-
CASSYGEVEKLFF
TGTGCCAGCAGTTATGGGGAAGTCGAAAAACTGTTTTTT
>TRBJ1-1|TRBV20-1|many|TRBD1
CSAMGFTGQGMNTEAFF
TGCAGTGCTATGGGATTTACAGGACAGGGGATGAACACTGAAGCTTTCTTT
>TRBJ2-5|TRBV28|many|-
CASGDFGARETQYF
TGTGCCAGCGGGGATTTTGGGGCCCGAGAGACCCAGTACTTC
>TRBJ2-2|TRBV6-1|many|-
CASIPGRNTGELFF
TGTGCCAGCATTCCAGGGAGGAACACCGGGGAGCTGTTTTTT
>TRBJ1-5|TRBV4-1|few|-
CASSPGGSQPQHF
TGCGCCAGCAGCCCGGGGGGCAGTCAGCCCCAGCATTTT
>TRBJ2-7|TRBV6-1|-|TRBD1
CASSVLGQGAGEQYF
TGTGCCAGCAGTGTCCTCGGACAGGGGGCGGGGGAGCAGTACTTC
>TRBJ2-1|TRBV29-1|many|-
CSGRVGNEQFF
TGCAGCGGGAGGGTCGGCAATGAGCAGTTCTTC
>TRBJ2-7|TRBV29-1|many|-
CSVAEPRATYEQYF
TGCAGCGTTGCGGAGCCCAGGGCAACTTACGAGCAGTACTTC
>TRBJ2-5|TRBV6-5|many|TRBD2
CASSSRLAGGWVTQYF
TGTGCCAGCAGTTCTCGACTAGCGGGAGGGTGGGTGACCCAGTACTTC
>TRBJ2-3|TRBV6-1|many|-
CASTIPLPYTNTDTQYF
TGTGCCAGCACCATCCCTCTCCCCTATACTAACACAGATACGCAGTATTTT
>TRBJ2-5|TRBV29-1|many|TRBD1
CSFVDRGSAQETQYF
TGCAGCTTCGTGGACAGGGGGAGTGCTCAAGAGACCCAGTACTTC
>TRBJ1-1|TRBV12-3/TRBV12-4|many|-
CASTPNTEAFF
TGTGCCAGCACCCCCAACACTGAAGCTTTCTTT
>TRBJ2-7|TRBV27|many|-
CASSLLGRDYEQYF
TGTGCCAGCAGTTTACTGGGTCGGGACTACGAGCAGTACTTC
>TRBJ2-7|TRBV12-3/TRBV12-4|many|-
CASSKGQGSYEQYF
TGTGCCAGCAGCAAGGGGCAGGGCTCCTACGAGCAGTACTTC